This T cell receptor beta chain was sequenced in a study of PD-1 blockade in classical Hodgkin lymphoma. The assay was immunoSEQ multiplex PCR, and TCRdb's table has in-frame clones only and misses some. The repertoire holds under 20,000 clones, around 87% seen once, with 3.9% in the top ten. Findings and limits, study-wide: At baseline, newly diagnosed patients reportedly showed less TCR diversity than healthy donors. Causes of the repertoire differences remain undefined, possibly disease activity or prior therapy.

Described time point: newly diagnosed, previously untreated cHL patient sample. Peripheral samples used as comparators were newly diagnosed, untreated classical Hodgkin lymphoma PBMCs. Regarding this clone: Its specificity is not known.

Sample: peripheral blood mononuclear cells (PBMCs). The sequence was collected from a human donor with classical Hodgkin lymphoma.

DNA of the CDR3: TGTGCCAGCAGGGCGGGAGGGTCGAACACCGGGGAGCTGTTTTTT. Amino acid sequence: CASRAGGSNTGELFF. This chain uses TRBV27 with TRBJ2-2; 9 positions match TRBD2. CDR3 length equals 15 residues. V lost 6 bases to trimming and J lost 0 bases; unmatched junction nucleotides: 2. Germline assignment: CDR1 MNHEY and CDR2 SMNVEV (reference sequence).